This T cell receptor (beta chain) was captured by sequencing in a study of cytomegalovirus exposure and HLA in healthy donors. About the study: Earlier sequencing of around 190 million T cells yielded around 100 million unique TCR beta sequences.

Healthy individuals who donated bone marrow served as the donors. Comments on this clone: Its antigen is unidentified.

Primers for the PCR totalled 60 Vbeta and 13 Jbeta. Assay: immunoSEQ multiplex PCR; the TCRdb copy retains only in-frame clones and omits some. The sample lists 200,000 to 250,000 clones; more than 75% were seen once. Overall study findings and caveats: Data from an earlier analysis indicated that most TCR beta V segments were productive either about 87% or about 30% of the time.

Material: PBMCs. The clonotype was recovered from a human donor in good health.

The CDR3 DNA follows: TGTGCTAGCCACCGGGGGAAAATGAACACTGAAGCTTTCTTT. Its protein product is CASHRGKMNTEAFF. The chain joins TRBV12-5 to TRBJ1-1; the D gene is possibly TRBD1 (5 bases). This CDR3 region has 14 residues. Between the trimmed V and J ends, which lost 9 bases and 0 bases, there was a span of 14 bases. Per germline, CDR1 LGHNT and CDR2 FRNRAP.